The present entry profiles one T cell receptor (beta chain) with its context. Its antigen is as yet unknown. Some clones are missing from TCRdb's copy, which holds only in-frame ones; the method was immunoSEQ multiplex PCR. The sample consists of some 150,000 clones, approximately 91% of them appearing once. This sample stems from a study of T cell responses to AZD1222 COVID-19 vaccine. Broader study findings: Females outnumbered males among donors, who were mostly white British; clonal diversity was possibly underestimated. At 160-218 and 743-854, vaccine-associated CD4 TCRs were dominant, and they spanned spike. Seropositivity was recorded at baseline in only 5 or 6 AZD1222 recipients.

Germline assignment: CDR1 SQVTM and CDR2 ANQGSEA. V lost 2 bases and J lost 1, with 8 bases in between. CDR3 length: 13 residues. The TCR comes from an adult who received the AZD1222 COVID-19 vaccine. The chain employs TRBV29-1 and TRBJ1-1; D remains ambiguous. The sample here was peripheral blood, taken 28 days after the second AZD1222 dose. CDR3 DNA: TGCAGCGTTGAACGGGCCCCGAACACTGAAGCTTTCTTT. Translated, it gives CSVERAPNTEAFF.